This TCR beta chain was documented in a study of T-cell memory formation after mild COVID-19. The CDR3 extends over 16 amino acids. The V gene's germline CDR1 is LGHDT and CDR2 YNNKEL (reference sequence). V shed 7 bases and J 5 bases; nucleotides not matched to a gene: 14. One entry per CDR3 protein results from TCRdb running MiXCR on the 5' RACE reads. The data contain around 250,000 distinct CDR3 sequences, 15% to 20% of them singletons. V is TRBV3-1 and J is TRBJ2-7; TRBD2 matches 10 bases. The clonotype was recovered from a man aged 18 to 29 who had mild COVID-19 (a few samples of this study predate the infection). Cell type and time point are not known. The sequenced material came from PBMCs or a T cell subset sorted from them (not recorded which). The CDR3 protein is CASNPSYSGGPHEQYF. In DNA form, the CDR3 reads TGTGCCAGCAACCCGTCGTATAGCGGGGGGCCGCACGAGCAGTACTTC.